The sequence of this T cell receptor beta chain was determined in a study of identical twins. This clonotype has only a few counts. Unique molecular identifiers were present on the cDNA, and a universal primer site came from template switching. MiXCR, applied by TCRdb to the 5' RACE reads, yields one record per CDR3 protein. The sample includes about 450,000 distinct CDR3 sequences, roughly 20% of them seen just once. The CDR3 sequence is 15 residues long. Between the trimmed V and J ends, which lost 2 bases and 1 base, there was a span of 8 bases. CDR1 and CDR2 from the germline V gene are MGHRA and YSYEKL.

The material sequenced was naive T cells sorted from blood. This TCR was recovered from a man aged 45 to 65 in good health. This rearrangement joins TRBV4-1 to TRBJ2-2; possible D gene TRBD1, 6 bases. CDR3 residues: CASSQQGWNTGELFF. For the CDR3, the DNA is TGCGCCAGCAGCCAACAGGGGTGGAACACCGGGGAGCTGTTTTTT.